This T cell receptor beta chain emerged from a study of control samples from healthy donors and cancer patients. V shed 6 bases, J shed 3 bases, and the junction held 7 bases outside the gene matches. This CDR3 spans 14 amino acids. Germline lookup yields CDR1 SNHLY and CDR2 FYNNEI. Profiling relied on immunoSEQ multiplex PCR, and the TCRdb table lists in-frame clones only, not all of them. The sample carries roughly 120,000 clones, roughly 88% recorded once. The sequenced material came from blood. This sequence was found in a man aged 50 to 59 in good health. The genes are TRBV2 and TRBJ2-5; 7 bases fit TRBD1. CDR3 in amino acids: CASRGQRAEETQYF. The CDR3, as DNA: TGTGCCAGCAGGGGACAGAGAGCAGAAGAGACCCAGTACTTC.